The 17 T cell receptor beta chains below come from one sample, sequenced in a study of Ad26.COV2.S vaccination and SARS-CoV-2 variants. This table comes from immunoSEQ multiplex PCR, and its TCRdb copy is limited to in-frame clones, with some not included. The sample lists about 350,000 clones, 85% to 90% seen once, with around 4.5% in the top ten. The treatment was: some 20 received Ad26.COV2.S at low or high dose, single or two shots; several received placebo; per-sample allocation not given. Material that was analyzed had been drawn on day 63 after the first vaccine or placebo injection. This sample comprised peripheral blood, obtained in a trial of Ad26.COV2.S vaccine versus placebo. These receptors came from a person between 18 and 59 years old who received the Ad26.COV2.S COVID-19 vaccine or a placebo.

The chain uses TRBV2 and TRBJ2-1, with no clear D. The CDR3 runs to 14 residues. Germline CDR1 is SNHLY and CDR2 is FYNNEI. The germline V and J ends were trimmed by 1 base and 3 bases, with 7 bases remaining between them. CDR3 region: CASSEDGYYNEQFF. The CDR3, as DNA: TGTGCCAGCAGTGAAGATGGCTACTACAATGAGCAGTTCTTC.

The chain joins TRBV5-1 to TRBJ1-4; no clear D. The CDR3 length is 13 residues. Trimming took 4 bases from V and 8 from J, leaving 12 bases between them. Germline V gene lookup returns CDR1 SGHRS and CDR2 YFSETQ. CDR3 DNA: TGCGCCAGCAGCCGCGGAGTCCGGGAAAAACTGTTTTTT. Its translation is CASSRGVREKLFF.

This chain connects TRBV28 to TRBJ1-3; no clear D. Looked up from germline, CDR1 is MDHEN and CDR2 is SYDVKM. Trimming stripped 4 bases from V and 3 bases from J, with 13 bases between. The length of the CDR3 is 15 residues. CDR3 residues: CASSSLARGGNTIYF. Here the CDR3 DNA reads TGTGCCAGCAGTTCCCTCGCGCGCGGTGGAAACACCATATATTTT.

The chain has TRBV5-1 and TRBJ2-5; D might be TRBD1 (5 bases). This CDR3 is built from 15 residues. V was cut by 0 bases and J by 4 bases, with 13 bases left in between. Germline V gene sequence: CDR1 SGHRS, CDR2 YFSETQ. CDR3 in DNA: TGCGCCAGCAGCTTGGCCGACAGTCGCGGAGAGACCCAGTACTTC. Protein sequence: CASSLADSRGETQYF. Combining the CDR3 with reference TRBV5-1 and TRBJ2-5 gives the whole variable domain KAGVTQTPRYLIKTRGQQVTLSCSPISGHRSVSWYQQTPGQGLQFLFEYFSETQRNKGNFPGRFSGRQFSNSRSEMNVSTLELGDSALYLCASSLADSRGETQYFGPGTRLLVL.

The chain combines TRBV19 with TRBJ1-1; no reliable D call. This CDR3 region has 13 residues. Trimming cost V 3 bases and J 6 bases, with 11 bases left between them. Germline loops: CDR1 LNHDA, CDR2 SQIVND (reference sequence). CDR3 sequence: CASSMMWGSEAFF. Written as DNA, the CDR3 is TGTGCCAGTAGTATGATGTGGGGATCTGAAGCTTTCTTT.

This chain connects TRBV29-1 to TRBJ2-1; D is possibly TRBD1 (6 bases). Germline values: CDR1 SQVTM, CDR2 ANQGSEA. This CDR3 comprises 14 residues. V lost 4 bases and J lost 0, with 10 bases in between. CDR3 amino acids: CSVVDRSSYNEQFF. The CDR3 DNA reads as TGCAGCGTTGTTGACAGGAGCTCCTACAATGAGCAGTTCTTC.

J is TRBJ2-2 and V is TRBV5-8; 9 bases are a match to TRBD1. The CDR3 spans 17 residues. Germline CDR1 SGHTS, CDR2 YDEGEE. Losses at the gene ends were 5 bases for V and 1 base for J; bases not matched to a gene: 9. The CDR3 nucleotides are TGTGCCAGCAGAGCCGGGACAGGGTTTTGGAACACCGGGGAGCTGTTTTTT. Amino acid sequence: CASRAGTGFWNTGELFF.

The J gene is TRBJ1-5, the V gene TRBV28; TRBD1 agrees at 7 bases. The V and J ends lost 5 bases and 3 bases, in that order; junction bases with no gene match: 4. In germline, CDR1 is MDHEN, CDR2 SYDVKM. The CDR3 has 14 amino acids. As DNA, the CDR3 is TGTGCCAGCAGTCATGACAGGGTCAATCAGCCCCAGCATTTT. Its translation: CASSHDRVNQPQHF.

The CDR3 sequence: CASSLGGQGQDTQYF. Written as DNA, the CDR3 is TGTGCCAGCAGCTTAGGCGGGCAGGGACAGGATACGCAGTATTTT. The chain joins TRBV11-3 to TRBJ2-3, with 7 bases lining up with TRBD1. V trimming: 1 base; J trimming: 6 bases; junction bases outside the gene matches: 7. Germline CDR1 and CDR2: SGHNT and YENEEA. The CDR3 is made up of 15 amino acids.

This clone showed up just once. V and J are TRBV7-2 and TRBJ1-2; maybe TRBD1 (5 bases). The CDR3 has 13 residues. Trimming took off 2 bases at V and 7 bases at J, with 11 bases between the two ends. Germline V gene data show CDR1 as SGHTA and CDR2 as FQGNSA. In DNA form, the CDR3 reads TGTGCCAGCAGCTTAAATGGGGGGGTTGGCTACACCTTC. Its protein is CASSLNGGVGYTF.

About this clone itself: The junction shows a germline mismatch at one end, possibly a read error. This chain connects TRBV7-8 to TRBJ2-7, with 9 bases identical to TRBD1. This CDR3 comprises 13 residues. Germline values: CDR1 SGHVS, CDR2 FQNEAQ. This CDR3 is CASSLAGTGSLWF. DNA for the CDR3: TGTGCCAGCAGCTTAGCCGGGACAGGGTCCCTTTGGTTC. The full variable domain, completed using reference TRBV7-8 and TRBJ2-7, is GAGVSQSPRYKVAKRGQDVALRCDPISGHVSLFWYQQALGQGPEFLTYFQNEAQLDKSGLPSDRFFAERPEGSVSTLKIQRTQQEDSAVYLCASSLAGTGSLWFGPGTRLTVT.

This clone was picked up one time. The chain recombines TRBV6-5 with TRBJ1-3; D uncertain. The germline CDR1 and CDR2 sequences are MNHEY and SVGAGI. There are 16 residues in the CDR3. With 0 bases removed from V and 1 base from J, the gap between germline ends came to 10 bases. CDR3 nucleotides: TGTGCCAGCAGTTACTCGAACATGTTTTCTGGAAACACCATATATTTT. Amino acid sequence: CASSYSNMFSGNTIYF.

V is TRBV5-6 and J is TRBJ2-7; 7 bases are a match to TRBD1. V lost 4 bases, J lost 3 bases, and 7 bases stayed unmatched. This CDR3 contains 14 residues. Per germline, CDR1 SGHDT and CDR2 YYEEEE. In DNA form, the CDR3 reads TGTGCCAGCAGCGCGCCGGGACAGAGCTACGAGCAGTACTTC. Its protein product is CASSAPGQSYEQYF.

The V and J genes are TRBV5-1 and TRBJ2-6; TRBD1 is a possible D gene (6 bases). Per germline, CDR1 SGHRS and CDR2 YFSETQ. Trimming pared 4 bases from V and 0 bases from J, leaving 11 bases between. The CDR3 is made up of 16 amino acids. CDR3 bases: TGCGCCAGCAGCCCGGACAGTTACTCTGGGGCCAACGTCCTGACTTTC. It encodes CASSPDSYSGANVLTF.

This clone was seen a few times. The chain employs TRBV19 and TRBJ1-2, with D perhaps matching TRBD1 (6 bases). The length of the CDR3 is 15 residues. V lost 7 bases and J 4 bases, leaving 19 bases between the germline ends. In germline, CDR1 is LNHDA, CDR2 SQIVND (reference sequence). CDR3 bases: TGTGCCAGTACCCCTGGGCAGGGGCGCACCTATGGCTACACCTTC. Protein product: CASTPGQGRTYGYTF.

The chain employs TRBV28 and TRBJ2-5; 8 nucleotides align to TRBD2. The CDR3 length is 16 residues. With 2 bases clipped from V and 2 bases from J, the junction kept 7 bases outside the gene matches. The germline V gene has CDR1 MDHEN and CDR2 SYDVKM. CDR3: CASSLLTSVDQETQYF. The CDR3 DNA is TGTGCCAGCAGTTTACTGACTAGCGTCGATCAAGAGACCCAGTACTTC.

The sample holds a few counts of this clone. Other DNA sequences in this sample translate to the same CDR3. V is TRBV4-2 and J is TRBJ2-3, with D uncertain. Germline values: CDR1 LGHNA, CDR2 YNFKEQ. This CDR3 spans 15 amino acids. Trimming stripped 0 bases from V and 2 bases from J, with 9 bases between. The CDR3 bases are TGTGCCAGCAGCCAAGATCGGAGAATCACAGATACGCAGTATTTT. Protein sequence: CASSQDRRITDTQYF.